The clone carrying this TCR beta chain was picked up many times. The target antigen is unknown. This entry belongs to a study of CD8 T cells in ankylosing spondylitis. Findings and caveats of the study: The study identified a TCR beta motif of fewer than 10 highly homologous variants that appeared characteristic of ankylosing spondylitis blood.

TCRdb re-derived calls from the 5' RACE reads in MiXCR, one entry per CDR3 protein. The data contain some 100,000 distinct CDR3 sequences, about 7.7% of them singletons. The CDR3 runs to 11 residues. CDR1 is SGHVS, CDR2 FQNEAQ, per germline. V lost 4 bases and J lost 7, with 7 bases in between. This clonotype was obtained from a male donor with ankylosing spondylitis or in good health (not recorded which). The sequencing sample was made of blood, either unsorted or a sorted T cell fraction (not recorded which). The chain carries TRBV7-8 and TRBJ1-1; D gene ambiguous. The CDR3 nucleotides are TGTGCCAGCAGCTCAGACGGTGAAGCTTTCTTT. This translates into CASSSDGEAFF.